The clone carrying this TCR beta chain was seen just once. Its antigen is not identified. The sample belongs to a study of cytomegalovirus exposure and HLA in healthy donors. Overall study results and limits: Among the CMV-associated chains, three were confirmed in vitro as specific for CMV antigens.

PCR employed 60 Vbeta and 13 Jbeta primers. Sequencing used immunoSEQ multiplex PCR; TCRdb keeps in-frame clones, though not all of them. The sample has under 100,000 clones, around 78% seen once. Every donor was a healthy person donating bone marrow. The V and J ends lost 7 bases and 6 bases, in that order; junction bases with no gene match: 6. This CDR3 contains 13 residues. In germline, CDR1 is WSHSY, CDR2 SAAADI. Material for sequencing was PBMCs. This chain connects TRBV10-2 to TRBJ2-1, with 7 nucleotides matching TRBD2. The receptor was derived from a man aged 18-30 years in good health and CMV-seropositive. CDR3 protein: CASKRSSGNEQFF. DNA for the CDR3: TGCGCCAGCAAGCGCTCTAGCGGCAATGAGCAGTTCTTC.